Presented here are 13 T cell receptor beta chains from one specimen sequenced in a study of stem cell transplantation in POMP-related autoinflammatory disease. The assay was immunoSEQ multiplex PCR, and TCRdb's table has in-frame clones only and misses some. The sample carries over 25,000 clones, about 86% recorded once. The specimen comprised CD4+ T cells from PBMCs, sampled before stem cell transplantation. The receptor set was obtained from a human donor with POMP-related autoinflammation and immune dysregulation (PRAID).

This chain connects TRBV28 to TRBJ2-1; D not certain. From germline, CDR1 is MDHEN and CDR2 SYDVKM. The V end lost 3 bases, the J end lost 5 bases, and 14 bases lay between the germline ends. CDR3 length equals 15 residues. The chain's CDR3 is CASSFVWDSHNEQFF. CDR3 nucleotide sequence: TGTGCCAGCAGTTTTGTCTGGGATTCCCACAATGAGCAGTTCTTC.

The V call is TRBV9, the J call TRBJ2-5; D is unclear. The CDR3 consists of 13 residues. Trimming shortened V by 0 bases and J by 2 bases, and 5 bases separated the two germline ends. CDR1 is SGDLS and CDR2 is YYNGEE in the germline V gene. The CDR3 sequence: CASSVDRQETQYF. In DNA form, the CDR3 reads TGTGCCAGCAGCGTAGATAGGCAAGAGACCCAGTACTTC.

Concerning this clone itself: One end of the junction fails to match germline, which may point to a read error. This chain links TRBV4-1 with TRBJ2-4; 9 nucleotides match TRBD1. In germline, CDR1 is MGHRA, CDR2 YSYEKL. CDR3 length: 15 residues. CDR3 protein: CTSSQGQGPKNIQYF. CDR3 in DNA: TGCACCAGCAGCCAGGGACAGGGACCCAAAAACATTCAGTACTTC.

V is TRBV27 and J is TRBJ1-2, with TRBD1 identical over 9 bases. V dropped 1 base and J dropped 4; count of bases not matched to a gene: 13. The CDR3 loop spans 18 amino acids. From germline, CDR1 is MNHEY and CDR2 SMNVEV (reference sequence). CDR3 sequence (DNA): TGTGCCAGCAGTTTATTTGGGACAGGGCAGTACGGATCCTATGGCTACACCTTC. This encodes CASSLFGTGQYGSYGYTF.

This chain links TRBV5-4 with TRBJ2-2; tentative D call: TRBD2 (5 bases). Per germline, CDR1 SGHNT and CDR2 YYREEE (reference sequence). V lost 3 bases and J 6 bases, leaving 18 bases between the germline ends. This CDR3 has 16 residues. CDR3 in amino acids: CASSSPWTGGSGELFF. As DNA, the CDR3 is TGTGCCAGCAGCTCCCCGTGGACCGGCGGGTCCGGGGAGCTGTTTTTT.

CDR3 sequence (DNA): TGTGCCAGCAGCCGGACAGGCCCCAACACAGATACGCAGTATTTT. Amino acids: CASSRTGPNTDTQYF. V gene TRBV11-1 combines with J gene TRBJ2-3; TRBD1 matches 7 bases. CDR1 and CDR2 (germline): SGHAT, FQDESV (reference sequence). This CDR3 is 15 amino acids long. After removal of 5 bases from V and 2 bases from J, the junction contained 7 bases not matched to a gene.

The V call is TRBV5-6, the J call TRBJ1-5, with D possibly TRBD1 on 5 matching bases. This CDR3 is built from 15 residues. Germline V CDR1 and CDR2: SGHDT, YYEEEE. V dropped 2 bases and J dropped 2 bases, with 11 bases sitting between them. Written as DNA, the CDR3 is TGTGCCAGCAGCTTCCGCGGCAGGGGCAATCAGCCCCAGCATTTT. It is translated as CASSFRGRGNQPQHF. Variable domain in full (rest from reference TRBV5-6 and TRBJ1-5): DAGVTQSPTHLIKTRGQQVTLRCSPKSGHDTVSWYQQALGQGPQFIFQYYEEEERQRGNFPDRFSGHQFPNYSSELNVNALLLGDSALYLCASSFRGRGNQPQHFGDGTRLSIL.

The chain is built from TRBV5-8 and TRBJ2-3; TRBD2 matches 15 bases. CDR1 and CDR2 from the germline V gene are SGHTS and YDEGEE. CDR3 length equals 17 residues. V lost 4 bases to trimming and J lost 4 bases; unmatched junction nucleotides: 7. The DNA of the CDR3 is TGTGCCAGCAGCCTAAGGACTAGCGGGAGGGTGGCAGATACGCAGTATTTT. Translation gives CASSLRTSGRVADTQYF.

This chain links TRBV2 with TRBJ1-5; D is uncertain. Germline CDR1 SNHLY, CDR2 FYNNEI. The CDR3 is made up of 17 amino acids. The V gene lost 7 bases and the J gene lost 0 bases, with 19 bases spanning the gap. The CDR3 loop is CASTDHKGIGSNQPQHF. DNA for the CDR3: TGTGCCAGCACGGACCACAAGGGTATCGGTAGCAATCAGCCCCAGCATTTT. The variable domain in full, with the rest retrieved from reference TRBV2 and TRBJ1-5, is EPEVTQTPSHQVTQMGQEVILRCVPISNHLYFYWYRQILGQKVEFLVSFYNNEISEKSEIFDDQFSVERPDGSNFTLKIRSTKLEDSAMYFCASTDHKGIGSNQPQHFGDGTRLSIL.

The gene calls are TRBV10-3 and TRBJ2-3; D call uncertain. The germline V gene has CDR1 ENHRY and CDR2 SYGVKD. This CDR3 region has 13 residues. V was clipped by 4 bases and J by 4 bases, with 9 bases between them. Written as DNA, the CDR3 is TGTGCCATCAGTGTCTGGAGAGCAGATACGCAGTATTTT. This sequence encodes CAISVWRADTQYF.

V usage is TRBV7-9 and J usage is TRBJ2-3; D unclear. This CDR3 spans 15 amino acids. CDR1 is SEHNR and CDR2 is FQNEAQ in the germline V gene (reference sequence). V lost 2 bases and J 0 bases, leaving 9 bases between the germline ends. The CDR3 here is CASSLIRASTDTQYF. The CDR3 nucleotides are TGTGCCAGCAGCTTAATCCGTGCTAGCACAGATACGCAGTATTTT.

V gene TRBV7-9 combines with J gene TRBJ1-6; TRBD1 agrees at 7 bases. The CDR3 sequence is 14 residues long. Germline V gene sequence: CDR1 SEHNR, CDR2 FQNEAQ (reference sequence). The ends lost 8 bases at V and 9 bases at J; junction bases unmatched: 10. CDR3 DNA sequence: TGTGCCAGCGGATCCGGGACAGTTCGTTCACCCCTCCACTTT. Translated, it gives CASGSGTVRSPLHF.

The CDR3 coding sequence is TGTGCCAGCAGCTTTCTACCTGATCAGCCCCAGCATTTT. It translates to CASSFLPDQPQHF. The chain is built from TRBV7-2 and TRBJ1-5; D uncertain. The CDR3 is 13 residues long. Trimming removed 3 bases from V and 5 bases from J, with 8 bases in between. CDR1 and CDR2 from the germline V gene are SGHTA and FQGNSA.